This TCR beta chain was captured by sequencing in a study of blood T cell repertoires in COVID-19. The protocol was immunoSEQ multiplex PCR, while the TCRdb copy is restricted to in-frame clones and leaves out a portion. The profile shows approximately 480,000 clones, 87% of them singletons. Germline V CDR1 and CDR2: SGHRS, YFSETQ. The CDR3 has 15 residues. With 0 bases clipped from V and 7 bases from J, the junction kept 5 bases outside the gene matches. This sequence joins TRBV5-1 and TRBJ2-2, with 8 bases identical to TRBD1. Input material: PBMCs or T cells enriched from blood (not recorded which). This receptor was obtained from a woman aged 18-30 years who had recovered from COVID-19. CDR3 region: CASSLGQGADGELFF. CDR3 nucleotides: TGCGCCAGCAGCTTGGGCCAGGGGGCTGACGGGGAGCTGTTTTTT. The complete variable domain, with remaining parts taken from reference TRBV5-1 and TRBJ2-2, reads KAGVTQTPRYLIKTRGQQVTLSCSPISGHRSVSWYQQTPGQGLQFLFEYFSETQRNKGNFPGRFSGRQFSNSRSEMNVSTLELGDSALYLCASSLGQGADGELFFGEGSRLTVL.